This T cell receptor (beta chain) stems from a study of identical twins. TCRdb reanalysed the 5' RACE reads using MiXCR and keeps one entry per CDR3 protein. The data hold 500,000 or so distinct CDR3 sequences, with about 14% observed a single time. The CDR3 is 15 residues long. The germline gives CDR1 SGHTA, CDR2 FQGNSA. The ends were cut back, 4 bases at V and 3 bases at J, with 16 bases in the middle. Remarks on this clonotype: The target antigen is unknown.

Study conclusions and caveats: In cord blood, abundant beta clonotypes had fewer insertions; memory showed no trend.

The same specimen was also included in a second study, on yellow fever vaccine responses in identical twins.

This clonotype was obtained from a woman aged 18-35 years in good health. The sequencing sample was made of CD4+ T cells sorted from blood. V is TRBV7-2 and J is TRBJ2-7, with D possibly being TRBD1 (6 bases). This CDR3 is CASSWTAETHYEQYF. CDR3 DNA: TGTGCCAGCAGCTGGACAGCCGAAACTCACTACGAGCAGTACTTC. The variable domain in full, completed from reference TRBV7-2 and TRBJ2-7, reads GAGVSQSPSNKVTEKGKDVELRCDPISGHTALYWYRQSLGQGLEFLIYFQGNSAPDKSGLPSDRFSAERTGGSVSTLTIQRTQQEDSAVYLCASSWTAETHYEQYFGPGTRLTVT.